The clone carrying this T cell receptor (beta chain) showed up just a few times. Its antigen is still unknown. From germline, CDR1 is SNHLY and CDR2 FYNNEI. This CDR3 region has 12 residues. The V end was cut by 3 bases, the J end by 9 bases, with 9 bases between. Healthy Caucasian individuals made up all the donors. The record originates from a study of identical twins. TCRdb fed the 5' RACE reads into MiXCR, producing one record per CDR3 protein. The sample yields about 700,000 distinct CDR3 sequences, around 6.1% seen once. Regarding the study as a whole: Conclusions were drawn cross-sectionally by statistical analysis, without following the same donors.

V is TRBV2 and J is TRBJ2-1; no clear D gene. The sequenced material came from naive T cells sorted from blood. This TCR was sampled from a man aged 18 to 35 in good health. CDR3 sequence reads: CASSDSPSEQFF. CDR3 nucleotides: TGTGCCAGCAGTGACTCCCCTAGTGAGCAGTTCTTC.